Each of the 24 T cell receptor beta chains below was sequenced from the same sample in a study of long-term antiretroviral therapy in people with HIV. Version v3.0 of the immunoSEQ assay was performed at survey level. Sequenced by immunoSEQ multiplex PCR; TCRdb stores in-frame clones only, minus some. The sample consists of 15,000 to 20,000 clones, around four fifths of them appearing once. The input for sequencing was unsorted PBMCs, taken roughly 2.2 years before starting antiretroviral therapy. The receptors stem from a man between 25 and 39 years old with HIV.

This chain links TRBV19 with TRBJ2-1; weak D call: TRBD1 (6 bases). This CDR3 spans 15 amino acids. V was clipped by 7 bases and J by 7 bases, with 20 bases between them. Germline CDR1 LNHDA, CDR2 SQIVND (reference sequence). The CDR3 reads CASNVQGGPLNEQFF. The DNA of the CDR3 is TGTGCCAGTAACGTACAGGGCGGCCCCTTAAATGAGCAGTTCTTC.

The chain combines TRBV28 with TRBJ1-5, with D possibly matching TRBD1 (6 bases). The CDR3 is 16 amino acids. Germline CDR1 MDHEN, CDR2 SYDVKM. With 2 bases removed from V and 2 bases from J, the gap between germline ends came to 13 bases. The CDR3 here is CASSLQGRGGNQPQHF. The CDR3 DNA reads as TGTGCCAGCAGTTTACAGGGGCGCGGAGGCAATCAGCCCCAGCATTTT.

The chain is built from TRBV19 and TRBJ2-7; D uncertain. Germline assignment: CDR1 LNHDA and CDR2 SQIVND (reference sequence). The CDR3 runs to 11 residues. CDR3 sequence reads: CATGRTYEQYF. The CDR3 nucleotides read TGTGCTACGGGCCGCACCTACGAGCAGTACTTC.

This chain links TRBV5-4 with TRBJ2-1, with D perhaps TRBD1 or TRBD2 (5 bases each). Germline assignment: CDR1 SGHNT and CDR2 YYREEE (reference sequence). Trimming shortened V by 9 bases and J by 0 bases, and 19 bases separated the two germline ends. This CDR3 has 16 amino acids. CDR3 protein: CATTWGGLSSYNEQFF. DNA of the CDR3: TGTGCCACCACATGGGGCGGGTTGAGCTCCTACAATGAGCAGTTCTTC.

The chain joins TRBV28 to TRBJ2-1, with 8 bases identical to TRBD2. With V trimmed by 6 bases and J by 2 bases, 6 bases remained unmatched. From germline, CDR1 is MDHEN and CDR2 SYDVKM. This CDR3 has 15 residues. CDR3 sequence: CASSRGLDPYNEQFF. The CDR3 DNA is TGTGCCAGCAGCCGGGGACTAGATCCCTACAATGAGCAGTTCTTC.

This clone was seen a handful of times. The CDR3 region has the DNA TGTGCCAGCAGCTTACATTCGGACAGGGATGAGCAGTTCTTC. Its translation: CASSLHSDRDEQFF. The chain carries TRBV13 and TRBJ2-1; 8 nucleotides match TRBD1. Germline V CDR1 and CDR2: PRHDT, FYEKMQ (reference sequence). The CDR3 is 14 amino acids. V lost 2 bases to trimming and J lost 8 bases; unmatched junction nucleotides: 5.

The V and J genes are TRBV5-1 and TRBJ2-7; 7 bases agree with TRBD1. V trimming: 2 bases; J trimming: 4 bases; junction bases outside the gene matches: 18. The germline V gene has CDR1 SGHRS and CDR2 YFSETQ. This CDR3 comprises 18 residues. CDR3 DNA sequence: TGCGCCAGCAGCTTCCCAAATGACCTGGGACAGAATCCTTACGAGCAGTACTTC. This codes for CASSFPNDLGQNPYEQYF.

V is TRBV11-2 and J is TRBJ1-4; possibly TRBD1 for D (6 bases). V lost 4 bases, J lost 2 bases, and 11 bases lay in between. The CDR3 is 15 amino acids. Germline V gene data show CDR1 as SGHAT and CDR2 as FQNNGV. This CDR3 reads CASSSGERTNEKLFF. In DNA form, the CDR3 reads TGTGCCAGCAGCTCAGGGGAACGCACTAATGAAAAACTGTTTTTT.

CDR3 residues: CASSADYGTSGGKETQYF. In nucleotides, the CDR3 is TGTGCCAGCAGCGCCGACTACGGGACTAGCGGGGGGAAAGAGACCCAGTACTTC. V gene TRBV7-9 combines with J gene TRBJ2-5; TRBD2 aligns across 15 bases. The CDR3 runs 18 residues. Germline V gene lookup returns CDR1 SEHNR and CDR2 FQNEAQ (reference sequence). Trimming removed 5 bases from V and 3 bases from J; junction bases left unmatched: 10.

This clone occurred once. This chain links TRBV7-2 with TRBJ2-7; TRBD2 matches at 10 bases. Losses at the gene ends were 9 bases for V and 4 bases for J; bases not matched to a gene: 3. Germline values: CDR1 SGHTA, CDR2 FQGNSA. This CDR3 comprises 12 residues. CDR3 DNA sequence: TGTGCCAGTAGCGGGAGGTCGTACGAGCAGTACTTC. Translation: CASSGRSYEQYF. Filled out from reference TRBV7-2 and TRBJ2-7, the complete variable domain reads GAGVSQSPSNKVTEKGKDVELRCDPISGHTALYWYRQSLGQGLEFLIYFQGNSAPDKSGLPSDRFSAERTGGSVSTLTIQRTQQEDSAVYLCASSGRSYEQYFGPGTRLTVT.

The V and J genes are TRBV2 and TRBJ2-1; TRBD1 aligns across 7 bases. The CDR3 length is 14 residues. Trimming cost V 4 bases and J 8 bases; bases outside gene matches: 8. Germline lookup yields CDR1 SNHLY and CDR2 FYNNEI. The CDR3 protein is CASSAGQPIHEQFF. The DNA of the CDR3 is TGTGCCAGCAGTGCGGGACAGCCGATCCATGAGCAGTTCTTC.

The CDR3: CASSGQPTETQYF. CDR3 DNA: TGCGCCAGCAGCGGGCAGCCAACGGAGACCCAGTACTTC. This chain joins TRBV5-1 and TRBJ2-5; the D is unclear. V shed 4 bases and J shed 5 bases, with 12 bases lying between them. The CDR3 length is 13 residues. CDR1 is SGHRS, CDR2 YFSETQ, per germline.

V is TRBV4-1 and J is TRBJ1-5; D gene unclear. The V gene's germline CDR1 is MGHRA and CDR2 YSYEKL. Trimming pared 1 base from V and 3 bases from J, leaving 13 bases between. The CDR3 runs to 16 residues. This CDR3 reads CASSQGPDRVNQPQHF. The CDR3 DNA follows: TGCGCCAGCAGCCAAGGGCCAGACCGAGTCAATCAGCCCCAGCATTTT.

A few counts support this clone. CDR3 protein: CASSQGMTGGTSGYTF. In DNA, the CDR3 is TGTGCCAGCAGCCAAGGGATGACAGGGGGCACGAGTGGCTACACCTTC. The chain joins TRBV4-2 to TRBJ1-2; the match to TRBD1 covers 10 bases. Germline CDR1 LGHNA, CDR2 YNFKEQ. V lost 1 base and J lost 7; bases outside the gene matches: 9. CDR3 size: 16 residues.

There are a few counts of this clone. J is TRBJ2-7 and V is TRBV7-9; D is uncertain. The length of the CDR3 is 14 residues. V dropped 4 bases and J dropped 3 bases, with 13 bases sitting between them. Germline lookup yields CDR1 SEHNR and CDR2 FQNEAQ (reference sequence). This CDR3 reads CASSSYGSVYEQYF. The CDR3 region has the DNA TGTGCCAGCAGCTCCTACGGGTCCGTCTACGAGCAGTACTTC.

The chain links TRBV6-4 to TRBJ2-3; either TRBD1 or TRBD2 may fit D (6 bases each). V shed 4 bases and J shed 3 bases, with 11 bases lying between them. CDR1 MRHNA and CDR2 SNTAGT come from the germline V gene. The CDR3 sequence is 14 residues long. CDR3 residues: CASSVLGGTDTQYF. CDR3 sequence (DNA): TGTGCCAGCAGTGTACTAGGGGGGACAGATACGCAGTATTTT.

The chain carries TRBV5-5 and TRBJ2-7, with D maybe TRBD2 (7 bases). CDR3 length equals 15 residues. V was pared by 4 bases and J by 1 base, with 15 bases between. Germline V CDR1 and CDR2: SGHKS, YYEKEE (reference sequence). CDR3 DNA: TGTGCCAGCAGCCGGACGGGGGGCGCTTCCTACGAGCAGTACTTC. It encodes CASSRTGGASYEQYF.

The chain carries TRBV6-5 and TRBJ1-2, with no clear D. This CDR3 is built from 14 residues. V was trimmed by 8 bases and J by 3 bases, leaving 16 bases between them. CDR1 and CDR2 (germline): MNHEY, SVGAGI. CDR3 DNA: TGTGCCAGCCGACCTTTCGACTCGTACTATGGCTACACCTTC. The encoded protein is CASRPFDSYYGYTF.

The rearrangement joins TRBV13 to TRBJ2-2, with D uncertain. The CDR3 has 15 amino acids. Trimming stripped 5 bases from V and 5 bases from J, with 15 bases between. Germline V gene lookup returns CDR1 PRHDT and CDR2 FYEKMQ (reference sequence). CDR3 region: CASSPPATPTGELFF. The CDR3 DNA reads TGTGCCAGCAGCCCCCCGGCTACTCCTACCGGGGAGCTGTTTTTT.

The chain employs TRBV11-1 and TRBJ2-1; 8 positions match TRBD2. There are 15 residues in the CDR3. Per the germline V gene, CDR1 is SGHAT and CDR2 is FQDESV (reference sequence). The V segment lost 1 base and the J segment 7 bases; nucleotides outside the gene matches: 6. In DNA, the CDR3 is TGTGCCAGCAGCTTAGGCGGGAGGTTTACTAATGAGCAGTTCTTC. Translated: CASSLGGRFTNEQFF.

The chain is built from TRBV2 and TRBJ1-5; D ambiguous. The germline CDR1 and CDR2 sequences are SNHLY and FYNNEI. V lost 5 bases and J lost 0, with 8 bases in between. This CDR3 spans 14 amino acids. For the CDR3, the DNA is TGTGCCAGCAGTCCAGATCTTAGCAATCAGCCCCAGCATTTT. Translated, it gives CASSPDLSNQPQHF.

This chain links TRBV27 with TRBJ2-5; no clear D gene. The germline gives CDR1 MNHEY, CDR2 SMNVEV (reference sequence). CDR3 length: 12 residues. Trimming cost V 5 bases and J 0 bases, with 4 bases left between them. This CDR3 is CASSNYQETQYF. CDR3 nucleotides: TGTGCCAGCAGTAATTACCAAGAGACCCAGTACTTC.

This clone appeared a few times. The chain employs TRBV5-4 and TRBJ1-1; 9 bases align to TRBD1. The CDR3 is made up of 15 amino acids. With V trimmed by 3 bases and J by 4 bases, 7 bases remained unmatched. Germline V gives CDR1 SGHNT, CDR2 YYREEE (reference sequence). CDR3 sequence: CASSSQQGAGTEAFF. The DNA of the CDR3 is TGTGCCAGCAGCTCCCAACAGGGGGCAGGCACTGAAGCTTTCTTT.

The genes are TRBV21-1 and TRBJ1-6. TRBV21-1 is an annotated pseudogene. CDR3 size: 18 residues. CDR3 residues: CASSKVGGPSSYNSPLHF. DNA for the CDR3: TGTGCCAGCAGCAAAGTAGGAGGGCCGAGCTCCTATAATTCACCCCTCCACTTT.